The 22 T cell receptor beta chains in this list originate from one sample, sequenced in a study of PD-L1 blockade in urothelial cancer. Time point here: peripheral blood 6 weeks after treatment start. Measured with immunoSEQ multiplex PCR; TCRdb has only the in-frame clones, and not every one. The sample records around 62,000 clones, roughly 90% being singletons. The sample was PBMCs, taken around atezolizumab (anti-PD-L1) treatment. The source is a man aged 60-69 years with urothelial cancer.

V gene TRBV6-5 combines with J gene TRBJ1-6, with D unresolved. This CDR3 is 15 amino acids long. V was cut by 5 bases and J by 0 bases, with 8 bases left in between. CDR1 and CDR2 (germline): MNHEY, SVGAGI. As DNA, the CDR3 is TGTGCCAGCAGTCATGACAACTCCTATAATTCACCCCTCCACTTT. This encodes CASSHDNSYNSPLHF.

This chain joins TRBV7-3 and TRBJ1-2, with D unclear. CDR1 and CDR2 (germline): SGHTA, FQGTGA. Trimming cost V 1 base and J 4 bases, with 10 bases left between them. This CDR3 comprises 14 residues. The CDR3 DNA follows: TGTGCCAGCAGCTTAAAGTCATCCGGCTATGGCTACACCTTC. Its protein product is CASSLKSSGYGYTF.

This chain uses TRBV7-2 with TRBJ2-3, with 8 bases fitting TRBD2. This CDR3 is 16 amino acids long. Germline CDR1 SGHTA, CDR2 FQGNSA. V gave up 2 bases and J gave up 2 bases; unmatched junction bases: 6. CDR3 in amino acids: CASSLTPGGATDTQYF. CDR3 DNA sequence: TGTGCCAGCAGCTTAACGCCGGGGGGGGCCACAGATACGCAGTATTTT.

The J gene is TRBJ2-7, the V gene TRBV18, with D possibly being TRBD1 (5 bases). Looked up from germline, CDR1 is KGHSH and CDR2 is LQKENI. The CDR3 is 14 residues long. Trimming took off 6 bases at V and 0 bases at J, with 12 bases between the two ends. CDR3 nucleotides: TGTGCCAGCTCCCCCCAGGGTACCTCCTACGAGCAGTACTTC. Its translation is CASSPQGTSYEQYF.

This chain uses TRBV30 with TRBJ1-1; the D gene is possibly TRBD1 (5 bases). CDR3 length equals 13 residues. V gave up 4 bases and J gave up 11 bases, with 20 bases separating them. Germline V gene data show CDR1 as GTSNPN and CDR2 as SVGIG (reference sequence). CDR3 DNA sequence: TGTGCCTGGATCGGGACGGTTCGAGGAGGGGCTTTCTTT. This gives the protein CAWIGTVRGGAFF.

The genes are TRBV19 and TRBJ2-5; TRBD1 matches at 7 bases. Germline loops: CDR1 LNHDA, CDR2 SQIVND (reference sequence). The CDR3 spans 13 residues. The J segment lost 10 bases and the V segment lost 4 bases, leaving 9 bases of the junction unmatched. CDR3: CASSRQGPLVQYF. CDR3 coding DNA: TGTGCCAGTAGTAGACAGGGCCCCCTTGTCCAGTACTTC.

The J gene is TRBJ1-6, the V gene TRBV5-4; D is ambiguous. The germline V gene encodes CDR1 SGHNT and CDR2 YYREEE (reference sequence). This CDR3 is built from 16 residues. Trimming removed 4 bases at V and 6 bases at J, with 17 bases between. The DNA for the CDR3 is TGTGCCAGCAGCCGAGTTCCGGGGTTCGGTAATTCACCCCTCCACTTT. It yields the protein CASSRVPGFGNSPLHF.

This clone appeared once. V is TRBV10-3 and J is TRBJ1-4; tentative D call: TRBD1 (6 bases). The CDR3 sequence is 14 residues long. CDR1 ENHRY and CDR2 SYGVKD come from the germline V gene. Trimming took 7 bases from V and 5 from J, leaving 14 bases between them. The DNA of the CDR3 is TGTGCCATCAAGTCACAGGGTGACAATGAAAAACTGTTTTTT. Translating it yields CAIKSQGDNEKLFF.

The chain links TRBV7-9 to TRBJ2-6; D unresolved. The CDR3 covers 16 residues. Trimming removed 4 bases at V and 4 bases at J, with 14 bases between. In germline, CDR1 is SEHNR, CDR2 FQNEAQ (reference sequence). In DNA form, the CDR3 reads TGTGCCAGCAGCTCTGTACTTTGGGCCGGGGCCAACGTCCTGACTTTC. Protein: CASSSVLWAGANVLTF.

The CDR3 DNA reads as TGTGCCAGCAGCTTAGGGTACTACGGCGCTAACTATGGCTACACCTTC. Its protein product is CASSLGYYGANYGYTF. The chain joins TRBV11-3 to TRBJ1-2; D uncertain. The germline V and J ends were trimmed by 1 base and 0 bases, with 12 bases remaining between them. The CDR3 contains 16 residues. Germline CDR1 SGHNT, CDR2 YENEEA.

This chain connects TRBV27 to TRBJ2-7; maybe TRBD1 (7 bases). CDR3 length: 17 amino acids. The germline V gene has CDR1 MNHEY and CDR2 SMNVEV (reference sequence). The V and J ends lost 8 bases and 4 bases respectively, with 27 bases between them. CDR3 region: CASSMGQGGVAAYEQYF. The CDR3 nucleotides read TGTGCCAGCTCCATGGGGCAGGGGGGAGTAGCGGCGTACGAGCAGTACTTC.

V and J are TRBV10-2 and TRBJ2-1; 12 bases match TRBD2. Germline V gives CDR1 WSHSY, CDR2 SAAADI. J gave up 7 bases and V 0 bases, and 7 bases lay outside the gene matches. This CDR3 has 17 residues. The CDR3: CASSESASGRAWNEQFF. Written as DNA, the CDR3 is TGCGCCAGCAGTGAGTCCGCTAGCGGGAGGGCTTGGAATGAGCAGTTCTTC.

The chain combines TRBV11-2 with TRBJ1-2; D is undetermined. CDR1 and CDR2 (germline): SGHAT, FQNNGV. This CDR3 comprises 13 residues. V was pared by 1 base and J by 4 bases, with 7 bases between. DNA for the CDR3: TGTGCCAGCAGCTTAGGGCAGTTCTATGGCTACACCTTC. Encoded protein: CASSLGQFYGYTF.

The chain uses TRBV5-1 and TRBJ1-4; 9 bases align to TRBD1. V lost 4 bases, J lost 3 bases, and 7 bases stayed unmatched. This CDR3 has 16 residues. Germline V lookup: CDR1 SGHRS, CDR2 YFSETQ. The CDR3 coding sequence is TGCGCCAGCAGCCCGCTAGGGACAGGGCCTAATGAAAAACTGTTTTTT. Translated: CASSPLGTGPNEKLFF.

The rearrangement joins TRBV10-3 to TRBJ1-2; a weak D match, TRBD1 (6 bases). Germline V lookup: CDR1 ENHRY, CDR2 SYGVKD. This CDR3 is 15 amino acids long. V lost 4 bases and J 10 bases, leaving 22 bases between the germline ends. CDR3 in DNA: TGTGCCATCAGTGTGGGTGGGCCGACTGGGGGCCACTACACCTTC. Its translation: CAISVGGPTGGHYTF.

V usage is TRBV2 and J usage is TRBJ1-2; perhaps TRBD1 as D (6 bases). The CDR3 contains 16 residues. Per the germline V gene, CDR1 is SNHLY and CDR2 is FYNNEI. The germline V and J ends were trimmed by 3 bases and 4 bases, with 18 bases remaining between them. CDR3 sequence reads: CASSEGTFTGGYGYTF. The CDR3 nucleotides are TGTGCCAGCAGTGAGGGGACATTTACGGGAGGCTATGGCTACACCTTC.

The CDR3 region has the DNA TGTGCCAGCAGGGAGACAGGGATGTCCCATGAGCAGTTCTTC. This translates into CASRETGMSHEQFF. V and J are TRBV7-9 and TRBJ2-1; TRBD1 aligns across 7 bases. This CDR3 has 14 amino acids. Germline lookup yields CDR1 SEHNR and CDR2 FQNEAQ (reference sequence). V lost 6 bases, J lost 8 bases, and 10 bases stayed unmatched.

The rearrangement uses TRBV6-5 and TRBJ2-7, with TRBD2 identical over 11 bases. V gave up 7 bases and J gave up 2 bases; unmatched junction bases: 4. Germline CDR1 is MNHEY and CDR2 is SVGAGI. The CDR3 sequence is 14 residues long. CDR3 protein: CASIPTSGTYEQYF. The CDR3 bases are TGTGCCAGCATCCCGACTAGCGGGACCTACGAGCAGTACTTC.

The chain joins TRBV5-4 to TRBJ2-4; TRBD1 matches at 7 bases. The J segment lost 6 bases and the V segment lost 2 bases, leaving 2 bases of the junction unmatched. This CDR3 region has 13 residues. CDR1 and CDR2 (germline): SGHNT, YYREEE (reference sequence). This chain's CDR3 is CASSFYRGNIQYF. The CDR3 nucleotides are TGTGCCAGCAGCTTCTACAGGGGAAACATTCAGTACTTC.

This rearrangement joins TRBV27 to TRBJ2-7; D possibly corresponds to TRBD2 (6 bases). The CDR3 is 14 amino acids. V was pared by 5 bases and J by 3 bases, with 14 bases between. Germline CDR1 MNHEY, CDR2 SMNVEV (reference sequence). CDR3 sequence: CASSPRRGDYEQYF. Here the CDR3 DNA reads TGTGCCAGCAGTCCGCGGCGGGGAGACTACGAGCAGTACTTC.

The chain links TRBV7-2 to TRBJ2-7; 7 bases match TRBD1. From germline, CDR1 is SGHTA and CDR2 FQGNSA. The CDR3 has 15 amino acids. The V and J ends lost 2 bases and 0 bases, in that order; junction bases with no gene match: 4. The CDR3 here is CASSLQTGSSYEQYF. CDR3 DNA sequence: TGTGCCAGCAGCTTACAGACAGGGAGCTCCTACGAGCAGTACTTC.

The count of this clone is one. This chain joins TRBV28 and TRBJ1-5; no firm D call. From germline, CDR1 is MDHEN and CDR2 SYDVKM. The CDR3 has 15 residues. V was cut by 3 bases and J by 0 bases, with 9 bases left in between. The CDR3 loop reads CASSFQEYSNQPQHF. CDR3 sequence (DNA): TGTGCCAGCAGTTTCCAGGAATATAGCAATCAGCCCCAGCATTTT.